This T cell receptor beta chain derives from a study of T cells in Graves' hyperthyroidism and ophthalmopathy. In this sample, this clonotype turned up many times. V trimming: 6 bases; J trimming: 0 bases; junction bases outside the gene matches: 8. The CDR3 is 15 amino acids. The germline CDR1 and CDR2 sequences are SGHAT and FQNNGV. Amplified TCR beta CDR3 regions derived from RNA transcripts. HTBI primers were the set used in a first-round RT-PCR of the TCR CDR3. TCRdb called the multiplex PCR reads again in MiXCR, with one record for every CDR3 protein. The sample lists some 300,000 distinct CDR3 sequences, 15% to 20% seen once, with approximately 37% in the top ten.

Sequenced sample: blood. The TCR sequence derives from a man in his forties or fifties with Graves' ophthalmopathy. The chain is built from TRBV11-2 and TRBJ2-7, with TRBD1 matching 7 bases. CDR3 nucleotide sequence: TGTGCCAGCAGTGTAGGGGGCGCGAGCTCCTACGAGCAGTACTTC. The encoded protein is CASSVGGASSYEQYF.